The entry that follows covers one T cell receptor beta chain sequence. The sample comes from a study of blood T cell repertoires in COVID-19. Study in general: Sites in the United States, Italy and Spain provided acute and convalescent COVID-19 samples. Sources were T cells, B-cell-depleted T cells, or PBMCs; the material itself was cDNA or gDNA.

Per the authors' pipeline: Amplification of reference gene primers provided the estimated nucleated cell counts. Only in-frame clones appear in the TCRdb table, and some are missing; sequencing was by immunoSEQ multiplex PCR. V, J and clone size are taken as reported in that table, and D and trimming were inferred from the DNA itself. The sample consists of around 150,000 clones, roughly 91% of them appearing once. This CDR3 is 17 amino acids long. The germline V gene encodes CDR1 ENHRY and CDR2 SYGVKD. V was pared by 10 bases and J by 5 bases, with 21 bases of the junction left unmatched. The rearrangement joins TRBV10-3 to TRBJ2-5, with 8 bases fitting TRBD2. The sequencing input was peripheral blood. The receptor was derived from a woman between 45 and 60 years old with acute or convalescent COVID-19. CDR3 nucleotides: TGTGCCACCAAAGGGGAATTACTAGCGGCTAGAGGGGAGACCCAGTACTTC. This translates into CATKGELLAARGETQYF.